The 3 T cell receptor beta chains reported below all come from one sample, sequenced in a study of T cells in tuberculosis. Clones were sequenced by immunoSEQ multiplex PCR, and TCRdb holds only the in-frame ones, with some missing. The sample has 50,000 or so clones, 70% to 90% seen once; the top ten hold 21%. Thawed, overnight-rested PBMC were stained with GMM-loaded CD1B tetramer, viability dye and anti-CD3, then sorted. CD1B tetramers were loaded with Rhodococcus equi-derived C32 glucose monomycolate. The sequencing sample was made of CD1b-GMM tetramer-negative cells sorted from PBMCs. These receptors all come from an adult woman with latent tuberculosis.

The rearrangement links TRBV4-3 to TRBJ2-2, with D possibly TRBD1 on 6 matching bases. The germline V and J ends were trimmed by 5 bases and 6 bases, with 13 bases remaining between them. The CDR3 length is 14 residues. Germline loops: CDR1 LGHNA, CDR2 YSLEER. CDR3 in DNA: TGCGCCAGCAGCGCAGGGGATGAATCCGGGGAGCTGTTTTTT. This gives the protein CASSAGDESGELFF.

The chain uses TRBV4-1 and TRBJ2-7, with 12 bases aligning to TRBD2. Germline trimming cut 4 bases from V and 4 bases from J; bases unmatched to any gene: 5. In germline, CDR1 is MGHRA, CDR2 YSYEKL. The CDR3 loop spans 15 amino acids. CDR3 DNA: TGCGCCAGCAGCCCGACTAGCGGGAGAGGATACGAGCAGTACTTC. It is translated as CASSPTSGRGYEQYF.

The J gene is TRBJ1-1, the V gene TRBV4-1; 8 positions match TRBD1. CDR1 and CDR2 (germline): MGHRA, YSYEKL. The V gene end was trimmed by 6 bases and the J gene end by 2 bases; junction bases not matched to a gene: 8. This CDR3 has 15 amino acids. The DNA of the CDR3 is TGCGCCAGCAGATTAGGACAGGGCCAAAACACTGAAGCTTTCTTT. Amino acids: CASRLGQGQNTEAFF.